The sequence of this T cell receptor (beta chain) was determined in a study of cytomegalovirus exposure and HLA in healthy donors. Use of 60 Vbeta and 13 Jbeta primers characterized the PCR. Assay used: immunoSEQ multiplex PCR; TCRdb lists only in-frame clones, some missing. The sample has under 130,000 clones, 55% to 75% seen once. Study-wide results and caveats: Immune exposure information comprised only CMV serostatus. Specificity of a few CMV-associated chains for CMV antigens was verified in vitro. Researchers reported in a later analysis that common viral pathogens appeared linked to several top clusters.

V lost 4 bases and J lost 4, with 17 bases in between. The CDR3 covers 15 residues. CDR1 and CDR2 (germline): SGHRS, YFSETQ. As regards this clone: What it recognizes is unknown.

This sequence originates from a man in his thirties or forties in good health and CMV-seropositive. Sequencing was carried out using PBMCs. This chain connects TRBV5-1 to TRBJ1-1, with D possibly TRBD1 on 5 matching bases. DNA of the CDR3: TGCGCCAGCAGCCCGGGAGGGGACTTGAGCACTGAAGCTTTCTTT. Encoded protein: CASSPGGDLSTEAFF.